The table lists the clone carrying this T cell receptor (beta chain) with a count of one. The antigen is undetermined. These data originate in a study of T cell responses to AZD1222 COVID-19 vaccine. The germline V gene has CDR1 MGHRA and CDR2 YSYEKL. CDR3 length equals 19 residues. Trimming cost V 1 base and J 1 base; bases outside gene matches: 6. Findings and limits, study-wide: Baseline antibody screening turned up just five to seven seropositive AZD1222 recipients. Donor demographics were predominantly white British with a female majority; clonal diversity may be underestimated.

Measured with immunoSEQ multiplex PCR; TCRdb has only the in-frame clones, and not every one. The data show about 180,000 clones, 88% seen once. Here the sequenced sample was peripheral blood, taken 28 days after the second AZD1222 dose. The sequence was collected from an adult who received the AZD1222 COVID-19 vaccine. This chain links TRBV4-1 with TRBJ2-2; 13 bases match TRBD2. The CDR3 nucleotides are TGCGCCAGCAGCCAAGTGTTTACTAGCGGGGGGGTGAACACCGGGGAGCTGTTTTTT. Translating gives CASSQVFTSGGVNTGELFF.